This T cell receptor beta chain was recovered during a study of T cell responses to AZD1222 COVID-19 vaccine (dated by TCRdb to the early 2020s). Regarding the study in general: TCR sequencing covered 230 or so trial participants: 200 to 220 given two doses of AZD1222 and 26 given two doses of MenACWY control vaccine. Enrollment into the trials was organized by age into subgroups of 18-55, 56-69 and 70-plus years, and those subgroups contained roughly 140, 27 and 60 TCR-sequenced participants, respectively. General study outcomes and caveats: No day 14 peak-response samples were available, so repertoires were characterized only after the peak T cell response. In the small 56-69-year group, the increase in depth fell short of significance, most likely because of low power. Participants were mostly white British and included more females than males, and it was suggested by the authors that clonal diversity may have been underestimated. The whole spike protein was spanned by vaccine-associated CD4 TCRs, and dominant responses were seen in regions 160-218 and 743-854. Reportedly, almost half of the unique spike-specific TCRs recognized epitopes lying outside the regions that are mutated in the B.1.351 and B.1.1.7 variants. After two AZD1222 doses, spike-specific TCR breadth and depth were significantly higher than at day 0 and than in MenACWY recipients. Conclusions about previously exposed vaccinees are limited because only six or seven AZD1222 recipients were SARS-CoV-2 seropositive at baseline.

The CDR3 regions of human TCRbeta chains were analyzed by immunosequencing. The authors processed their data as follows. TCRs in the repertoires were matched against a reference library of SARS-CoV-2-specific TCRs that had been generated with the MIRA antigen-specificity platform. Breadth meant the fraction of unique TCRs that were SARS-CoV-2-associated, whereas depth meant the fraction of total T cells that were SARS-CoV-2-associated. Using the MIRA data, each spike-specific TCR was mapped to the spike region that the TCR reacts to and placed in a CD4 or CD8 class. Log10-transformed breadth and depth values were compared by one-way ANOVA with Sidak's multiple comparisons tests. TCRdb obtained this table from immuneACCESS and retained in-frame rearrangements with V and J assigned. These tables miss some clones; where compared with another copy, unresolved V genes account for less than half of the shortfall, and the remainder is unexplained. Clonal size and the V and J genes are those of that table, whereas D and trimming came from the DNA. The sample table lists over 85,000 clones, around nine tenths of them with a count of one. Roughly 15% of the sample rests with the top ten.

The CDR3 has 13 amino acids, counting the end cysteine and phenylalanine. This entry keeps only the CDR3 DNA: 39 bases, framed from base 1. For this chain, trimming is 5 bases at the V end and 9 bases at the J end, and the number of junction bases without a gene match is 7. CDR1 and CDR2 were assigned from the germline V gene as SQVTM and ANQGSEA. Concerning this clone: The antigen this receptor binds is unknown. No clone much larger than this one lies a single base away; base qualities are absent.

The time point label for this specimen denotes: about 28 days (+/-7) after the second vaccine dose. AZD1222 recipients with second doses at about 4 weeks or about 12 weeks were pooled, because spike-specific TCR depth and breadth did not differ between schedules. The vaccinee samples were drawn from two UK trials, COV001 and COV002, one of which was a single-blind randomized controlled phase 2/3 trial testing AZD1222 (ChAdOx1 nCoV-19) in healthy adults. For TCRbeta chain sequencing, PBMC samples were collected from trial participants at day 0 and at day 28 after the second dose. The origin of this receptor is an adult who received the AZD1222 COVID-19 vaccine. Sequenced here: peripheral blood, sampled 28 days after the second AZD1222 dose. Recombination joined TRBV29-1 with TRBJ1-5; TRBD1 matches 10 bases in the middle. The DNA reads TGCAGCGTTCTCGGACAGGGGGATCGGCCCCAGCATTTT. Its coded protein is CSVLGQGDRPQHF.